This T cell receptor beta chain was profiled in a study of T cell responses to AZD1222 COVID-19 vaccine. Study results and caveats: Clonal diversity was possibly underestimated; the donors were predominantly white British and more often female. Nearly half of the spike-specific TCRs reportedly recognize variant regions that carry no mutations. Repertoires were sampled only after the peak T cell response.

In the case of this clone: Its specificity is unknown.

The CDR3 loop spans 16 amino acids. Unmatched junction bases numbered 3, after V lost 1 base and J lost 2 bases. The germline V gene has CDR1 SGDLS and CDR2 YYNGEE. Method: immunoSEQ multiplex PCR; TCRdb's copy keeps in-frame clones and lacks some. The sample contains about 100,000 clones, approximately 83% of which appear only once. The origin of this receptor is an adult in good health. The chain carries TRBV9 and TRBJ2-3; 11 bases are shared with TRBD2. Sequenced here: peripheral blood, sampled on day 0 of AZD1222 vaccination. This CDR3 is CASSVRTSGLTDTQYF. As DNA, the CDR3 is TGTGCCAGCAGCGTAAGGACTAGCGGGCTCACAGATACGCAGTATTTT.